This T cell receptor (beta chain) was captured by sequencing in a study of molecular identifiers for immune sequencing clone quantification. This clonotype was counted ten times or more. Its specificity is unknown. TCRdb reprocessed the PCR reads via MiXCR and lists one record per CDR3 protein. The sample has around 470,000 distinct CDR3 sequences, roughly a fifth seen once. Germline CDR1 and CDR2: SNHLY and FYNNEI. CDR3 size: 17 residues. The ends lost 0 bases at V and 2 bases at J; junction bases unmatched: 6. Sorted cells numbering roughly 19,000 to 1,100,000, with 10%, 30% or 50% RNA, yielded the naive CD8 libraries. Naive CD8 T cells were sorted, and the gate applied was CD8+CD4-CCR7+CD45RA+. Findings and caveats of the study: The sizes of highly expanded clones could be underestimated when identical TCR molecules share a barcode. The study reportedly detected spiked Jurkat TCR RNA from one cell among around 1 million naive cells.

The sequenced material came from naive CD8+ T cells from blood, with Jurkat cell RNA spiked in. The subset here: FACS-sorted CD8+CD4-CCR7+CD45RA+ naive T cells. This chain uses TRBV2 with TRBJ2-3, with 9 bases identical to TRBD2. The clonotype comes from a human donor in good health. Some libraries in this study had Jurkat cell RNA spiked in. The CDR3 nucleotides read TGTGCCAGCAGTGAAGCGGGCGGGGGGGACCCCACAGATACGCAGTATTTT. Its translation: CASSEAGGGDPTDTQYF.